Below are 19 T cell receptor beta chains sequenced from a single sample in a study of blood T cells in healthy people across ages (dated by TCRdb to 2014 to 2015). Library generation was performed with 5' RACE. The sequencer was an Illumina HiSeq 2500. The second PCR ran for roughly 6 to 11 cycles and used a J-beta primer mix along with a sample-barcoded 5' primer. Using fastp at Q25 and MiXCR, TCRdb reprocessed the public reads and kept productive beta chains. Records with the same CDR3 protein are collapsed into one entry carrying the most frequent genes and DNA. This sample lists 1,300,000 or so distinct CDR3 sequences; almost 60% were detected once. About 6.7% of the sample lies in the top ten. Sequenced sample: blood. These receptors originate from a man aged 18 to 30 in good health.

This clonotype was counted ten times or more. CDR3 bases: TGTGCCAGCAGTTTGGAGTACCAAGAGACCCAGTACTTC. It encodes CASSLEYQETQYF. This chain joins TRBV28 and TRBJ2-5; D remains ambiguous. Germline CDR1 and CDR2: MDHEN and SYDVKM. This CDR3 spans 13 amino acids. V lost 3 bases, J lost 0 bases, and 5 bases lay in between.

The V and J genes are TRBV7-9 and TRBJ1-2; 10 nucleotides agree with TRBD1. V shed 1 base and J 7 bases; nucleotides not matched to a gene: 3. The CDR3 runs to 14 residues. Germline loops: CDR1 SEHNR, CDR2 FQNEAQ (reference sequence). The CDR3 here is CASSLDDRGPGYTF. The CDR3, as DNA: TGTGCCAGCAGCTTAGACGACAGGGGGCCTGGCTACACCTTC.

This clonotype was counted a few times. CDR3 in DNA: TGTGCCAGCAGTCGTCCGGGGGCGGGAAACTCCTACGAGCAGTACTTC. Translating gives CASSRPGAGNSYEQYF. The J gene is TRBJ2-7, the V gene TRBV6-2 or TRBV6-3; the D call may be TRBD1 or TRBD2 (6 bases each). CDR1 and CDR2 (germline): MNHEY, SVGEGT. Trimming took off 5 bases at V and 0 bases at J, with 17 bases between the two ends. This CDR3 comprises 16 residues.

The DNA of the CDR3 is TGTGCCAGCAGTTTGGGTACAGGGGTTAGTGGGGCCAACGTCCTGACTTTC. Translating gives CASSLGTGVSGANVLTF. The chain uses TRBV6-5 and TRBJ2-6; 7 bases map to TRBD1. This CDR3 spans 17 amino acids. V shed 4 bases, J shed 3 bases, and the junction held 9 bases outside the gene matches. Looked up from germline, CDR1 is MNHEY and CDR2 is SVGAGI.

CDR3 residues: CSARAPWPSDYGYTF. Written as DNA, the CDR3 is TGCAGTGCTAGAGCTCCGTGGCCGAGTGACTATGGCTACACCTTC. The chain couples TRBV20-1 to TRBJ1-2; unclear D gene. V was clipped by 1 base and J by 3 bases, with 15 bases between them. Germline V CDR1 and CDR2: DFQATT, SNEGSKA (reference sequence). CDR3 length: 15 residues.

The DNA for the CDR3 is TGTGCCAGCAGCTACGCTCGGAGGACAGGGTCCGACAATGAGCAGTTCTTC. Amino acids: CASSYARRTGSDNEQFF. This chain uses TRBV7-6 with TRBJ2-1; 8 nucleotides align to TRBD1. The trim removed 4 bases at V and 5 bases at J, leaving 13 bases unmatched. CDR3 length equals 17 residues. The germline V gene encodes CDR1 SGHVS and CDR2 FNYEAQ.

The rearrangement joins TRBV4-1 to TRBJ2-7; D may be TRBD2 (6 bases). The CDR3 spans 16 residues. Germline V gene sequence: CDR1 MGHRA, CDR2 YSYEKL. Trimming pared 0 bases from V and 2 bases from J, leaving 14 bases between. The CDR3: CASSQENLLAPYEQYF. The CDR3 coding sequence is TGCGCCAGCAGCCAAGAGAACTTACTAGCCCCCTACGAGCAGTACTTC.

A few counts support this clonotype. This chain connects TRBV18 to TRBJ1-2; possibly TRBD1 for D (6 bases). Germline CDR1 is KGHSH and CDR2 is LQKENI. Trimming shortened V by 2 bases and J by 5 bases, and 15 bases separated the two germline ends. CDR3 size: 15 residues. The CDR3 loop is CASSPTSAGEYGYTF. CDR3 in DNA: TGTGCCAGCTCACCAACTTCGGCAGGGGAGTATGGCTACACCTTC.

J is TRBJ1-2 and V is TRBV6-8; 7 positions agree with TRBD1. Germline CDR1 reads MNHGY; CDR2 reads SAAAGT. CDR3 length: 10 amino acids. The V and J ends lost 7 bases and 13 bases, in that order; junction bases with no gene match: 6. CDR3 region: CASNQTGCTF. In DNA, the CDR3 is TGTGCCAGCAACCAGACAGGGTGCACCTTC.

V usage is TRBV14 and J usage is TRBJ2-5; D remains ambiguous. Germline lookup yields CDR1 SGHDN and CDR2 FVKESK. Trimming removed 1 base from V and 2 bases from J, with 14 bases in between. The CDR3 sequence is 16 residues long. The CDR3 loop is CASSQGVILAQETQYF. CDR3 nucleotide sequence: TGTGCCAGCAGCCAAGGTGTTATTCTGGCGCAAGAGACCCAGTACTTC.

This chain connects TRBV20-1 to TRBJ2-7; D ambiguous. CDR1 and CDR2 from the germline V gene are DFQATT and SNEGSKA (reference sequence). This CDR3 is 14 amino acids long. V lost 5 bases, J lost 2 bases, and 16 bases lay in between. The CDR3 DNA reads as TGCAGTGCTGCCCGTCGAGATCCCGCCTACGAGCAGTACTTC. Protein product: CSAARRDPAYEQYF.

CDR3 region: CRGRTNYGYTF. The CDR3 DNA sequence: TGCCGCGGACGAACGAACTATGGCTACACCTTC. The rearrangement links TRBV20-1 to TRBJ1-2; D call uncertain. The CDR3 loop spans 11 amino acids. CDR1 is DFQATT and CDR2 is SNEGSKA in the germline V gene (reference sequence).

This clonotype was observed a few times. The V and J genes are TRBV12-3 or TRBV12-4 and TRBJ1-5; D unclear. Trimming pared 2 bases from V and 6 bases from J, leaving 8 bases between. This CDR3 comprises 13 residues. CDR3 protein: CASSLRQPQPQHF. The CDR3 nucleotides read TGTGCCAGCAGTTTACGCCAACCTCAGCCCCAGCATTTT.

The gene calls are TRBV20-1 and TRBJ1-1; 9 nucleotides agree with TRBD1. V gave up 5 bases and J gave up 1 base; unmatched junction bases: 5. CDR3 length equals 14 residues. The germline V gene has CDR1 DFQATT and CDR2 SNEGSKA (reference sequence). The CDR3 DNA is TGCAGTGCTGGACAGGGGCACCGGAACACTGAAGCTTTCTTT. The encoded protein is CSAGQGHRNTEAFF.

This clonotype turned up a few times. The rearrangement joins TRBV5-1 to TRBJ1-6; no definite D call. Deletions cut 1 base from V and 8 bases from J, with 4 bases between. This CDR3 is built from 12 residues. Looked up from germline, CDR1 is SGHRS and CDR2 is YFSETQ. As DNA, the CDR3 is TGCGCCAGCAGCTTGACGGATTCACCCCTCCACTTT. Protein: CASSLTDSPLHF.

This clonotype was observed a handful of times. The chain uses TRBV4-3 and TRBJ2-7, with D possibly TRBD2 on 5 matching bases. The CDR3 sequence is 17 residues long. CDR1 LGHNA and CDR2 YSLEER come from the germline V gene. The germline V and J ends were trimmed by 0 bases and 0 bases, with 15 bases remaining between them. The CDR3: CASSQDRSVGSSYEQYF. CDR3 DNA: TGCGCCAGCAGCCAAGATAGATCCGTTGGGAGCTCCTACGAGCAGTACTTC.

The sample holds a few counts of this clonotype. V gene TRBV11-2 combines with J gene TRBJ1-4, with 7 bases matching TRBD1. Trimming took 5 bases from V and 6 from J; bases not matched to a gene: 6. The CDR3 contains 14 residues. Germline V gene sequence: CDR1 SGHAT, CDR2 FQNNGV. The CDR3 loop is CASSPTGVDEKLFF. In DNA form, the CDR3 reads TGTGCCAGCAGCCCCACAGGGGTTGATGAAAAACTGTTTTTT.

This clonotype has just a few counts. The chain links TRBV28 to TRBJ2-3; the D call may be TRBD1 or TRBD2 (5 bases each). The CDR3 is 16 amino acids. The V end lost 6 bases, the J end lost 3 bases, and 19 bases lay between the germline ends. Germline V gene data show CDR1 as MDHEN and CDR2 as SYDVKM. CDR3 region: CASSSPTGTLTDTQYF. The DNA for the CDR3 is TGTGCCAGCAGCTCACCCACCGGGACGCTTACAGATACGCAGTATTTT.

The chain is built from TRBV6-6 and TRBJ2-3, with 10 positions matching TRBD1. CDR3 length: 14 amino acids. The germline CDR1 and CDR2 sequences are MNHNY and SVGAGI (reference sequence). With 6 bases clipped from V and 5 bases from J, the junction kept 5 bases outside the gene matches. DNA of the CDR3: TGTGCCAGCAGAAGGACAGGGGGTGAAGATACGCAGTATTTT. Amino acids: CASRRTGGEDTQYF.